This T cell receptor beta chain was recovered during a study of cytomegalovirus exposure and HLA in healthy donors. The PCR made use of 60 Vbeta and 13 Jbeta primers. The table came from immunoSEQ multiplex PCR; TCRdb's copy has only in-frame clones and leaves some out. The sample records about 160,000 clones, 65% to 85% being singletons. CDR1 is KGHSH and CDR2 is LQKENI in the germline V gene. The CDR3 extends over 17 amino acids. V dropped 2 bases and J dropped 4 bases, with 20 bases sitting between them. V usage is TRBV18 and J usage is TRBJ1-1; perhaps TRBD1 as D (5 bases). This TCR came from a woman under 30 in good health and CMV-seronegative. Sample: PBMCs. The chain's CDR3 is CASSPSMRGLKSTEAFF. The CDR3 region has the DNA TGTGCCAGCTCACCATCTATGAGGGGACTGAAGAGCACTGAAGCTTTCTTT.